This TCR beta chain was found in a study of blood T cell repertoires in COVID-19. Across the study: Samples came from the United States, Italy and Spain, spanning acute and convalescent COVID-19. T cells, B-cell-depleted T cells, or PBMCs supplied cDNA or gDNA.

V was cut by 2 bases and J by 5 bases, with 14 bases left in between. This CDR3 has 15 residues. Germline V CDR1 and CDR2: MNHEY, SVGAGI. It was during active infection that Seattle patients were enrolled and then longitudinally followed. Under the authors' procedure: Nucleated cell counts were estimated from reference gene primer amplification. Libraries were prepared by immunoSEQ multiplex PCR; TCRdb keeps only in-frame clonotypes and omits some of them. The DNA gave D and trimming, while V, J and clone size come from that table. The sample shows about 410,000 clones, about 91% of them seen only once.

The receptor was derived from a woman in her thirties or forties with COVID-19, enrolled during active disease. Sequences were obtained from peripheral blood. The rearrangement links TRBV6-5 to TRBJ2-3; D may be TRBD1 (5 bases). DNA for the CDR3: TGTGCCAGCAGTTACACGCCAGGGAATGAAGATACGCAGTATTTT. Translating gives CASSYTPGNEDTQYF.